This passage covers 18 T cell receptor beta chains from one sample sequenced in a study of tissue T cells after allogeneic stem cell transplantation. Generated by immunoSEQ multiplex PCR, the TCRdb table keeps only in-frame clones and is missing some. The sample has almost 2,500 clones; approximately 62% are singletons. The specimen sequenced was gut tissue. The receptors originated from a female BALB/c mouse in good health. The mouse line has the MHC haplotype H2-d.

This clone was picked up one time. Gene names are mouse gene names. The read is 1 residue too short to cover the CDR3 end, so that end is filled in from the germline J gene. The gene calls are TRBV4 and TRBJ1-1; D is uncertain. This CDR3 comprises 12 residues. Germline V gives CDR1 LGHDT, CDR2 YNNKQL (reference sequence). V was trimmed by 3 bases and J by 5 bases, leaving 7 bases between them. CDR3: CASSYTATEVFF. CDR3 DNA (partial): TGTGCCAGCAGCTATACAGCGACAGAAGTCTTC.

Points on this clone: Here the gene names and germline are mouse. The CDR3 end falls 1 residue outside the read, so it is completed with the germline J gene. The gene calls are TRBV31 and TRBJ2-4; D may be TRBD2 (6 bases). This CDR3 has 13 amino acids. Trimming removed 2 bases at V and 1 base at J, with 7 bases between. CDR1 is GKSSPN and CDR2 is SITVG in the germline V gene. This chain's CDR3 is CAWSSGGQNTLYF. The sequenced part of the CDR3 DNA is TGTGCCTGGAGTTCTGGGGGTCAAAACACCTTGTAC.

This clone occurred a few times. Genes here carry mouse names. The sequenced fragment ends 1 residue before the CDR3 boundary, so the rest is inferred from the germline J gene. The chain joins TRBV13-2 to TRBJ1-3; unclear D gene. The CDR3 sequence is 15 residues long. The germline gives CDR1 NNHNN, CDR2 SYGAGS (reference sequence). V was clipped by 0 bases and J by 3 bases, with 10 bases between them. The sequenced part of the CDR3 DNA is TGTGCCAGCGGTGATGTCAGGCGGGTTGGAAATACGCTCTAT. It translates to CASGDVRRVGNTLY. The entire CDR3 reads CASGDVRRVGNTLYF.

Of note for this clone: Gene names follow the mouse nomenclature. The sequenced fragment ends 1 residue before the CDR3 boundary, so the rest is inferred from the germline J gene. At the DNA level, this CDR3 is encoded by other sequences in the same sample as well. The rearrangement links TRBV14 to TRBJ2-4; D call uncertain. CDR1 and CDR2 (germline): SGHDT, FRDEAV. The CDR3 is 13 residues long. The V and J ends lost 1 base and 1 base respectively, with 4 bases between them. Partial CDR3 DNA: TGTGCCAGCAGTTTCGGGGGTCAAAACACCTTGTAC. As protein: CASSFGGQNTLY. The entire CDR3 protein is CASSFGGQNTLYF.

On this clone: Mouse gene names apply. This CDR3 is CASSRDRVNSDYTF. The DNA read from the CDR3 is TGTGCCAGCAGCAGGGACAGGGTAAACTCCGACTACACC. The chain combines TRBV19 with TRBJ1-2; 9 bases are a match to TRBD1. The CDR3 goes on 1 residue after the read ends, and that part is filled in from the germline J gene. The germline CDR1 and CDR2 sequences are FNHDT and SITEND (reference sequence). This CDR3 has 14 amino acids. V trimming: 5 bases; J trimming: 1 base; junction bases outside the gene matches: 3.

This clone was counted only a few times. Gene names refer to mouse genes. Read coverage stops 1 residue before the CDR3 terminus; the germline J gene supplies the remainder. V is TRBV2 and J is TRBJ1-3; tentatively, D is TRBD1 (5 bases). V lost 2 bases and J 4 bases, leaving 9 bases between the germline ends. Germline V CDR1 and CDR2: LGHNA, YSYQKL. The CDR3 totals 14 residues. Incomplete CDR3 DNA: TGTGCCAGCAGCCAACTGGGGGGAGGAAATACGCTCTAT. This translates into CASSQLGGGNTLY. The full-length CDR3 reads as CASSQLGGGNTLYF. Full variable domain (missing parts from reference TRBV2 and TRBJ1-3): DPKIIQKPKYLVAVTGSEKILICEQYLGHNAMYWYRQSAKKPLEFMFSYSYQKLMDNQTASSRFQPQSSKKNHLDLQITALKPDDSATYFCASSQLGGGNTLYFGEGSRLIVV.

This clone was seen more than once but under ten times. Mouse names are used for the genes. The chain's CDR3 is CASSSQGEDEQYF. The sequenced CDR3 bases are TGTGCTAGCAGTTCTCAGGGGGAGGATGAACAGTAC. The chain employs TRBV29 and TRBJ2-7, with TRBD1 matching over 7 bases. Read data end 1 residue before the CDR3 end; the end is taken from the germline J gene. V lost 4 bases to trimming and J lost 5 bases; unmatched junction nucleotides: 5. The CDR3 loop spans 13 amino acids. In germline, CDR1 is MSHET, CDR2 SYDVDS.

A word on this clone: The genes are named according to mouse. The read gets to within 1 residue of the CDR3 end, and the germline J gene fills in the rest. The gene calls are TRBV22 and TRBJ2-4; TRBD1 is the table's D call, not checked against the DNA. TRBV22 has pseudogene status. This CDR3 contains 14 residues. The CDR3 spells CASSNRGCQNTLYF. The sequenced CDR3 bases are TGTGCCAGCAGTAACAGGGGGTGTCAAAACACCTTGTAC.

Worth noting for this clone: The genes are named according to mouse. The CDR3 end lies 1 residue beyond the end of the read and is filled in from the germline J gene. The rearrangement uses TRBV16 and TRBJ2-7, with a weak D call TRBD2 (7 bases). The V end lost 3 bases, the J end lost 0 bases, and 9 bases lay between the germline ends. Germline CDR1 SGHSA, CDR2 FRNQAP. The CDR3 runs 14 residues. The sequenced CDR3 bases are TGTGCAAGCAGCTTGGGGGGCCTCTCCTATGAACAGTAC. This codes for CASSLGGLSYEQY. The full-length CDR3 reads as CASSLGGLSYEQYF.

About this clone: Mouse gene names apply. The read terminates 1 residue ahead of where the CDR3 ends, so the germline J gene completes it. The genes are TRBV4 and TRBJ2-4, with D unresolved. This CDR3 is built from 12 residues. Germline V gives CDR1 LGHDT, CDR2 YNNKQL (reference sequence). Trimming shortened V by 3 bases and J by 1 base, and 2 bases separated the two germline ends. CDR3 DNA (partial): TGTGCCAGCAGCTATCGTCAAAACACCTTGTAC. It translates to CASSYRQNTLY. From start to end, the CDR3 is CASSYRQNTLYF.

A note on this clone: The germline and genes are mouse ones. The read ends 1 residue before the CDR3 terminus; that terminus is restored from the germline J gene. This rearrangement joins TRBV14 to TRBJ1-1, with 8 positions matching TRBD1. After removal of 1 base from V and 0 bases from J, the junction contained 2 bases not matched to a gene. Germline lookup yields CDR1 SGHDT and CDR2 FRDEAV. The CDR3 has 15 residues. Incomplete CDR3 DNA: TGTGCCAGCAGTTTCCCGGGACAGGCAAACACAGAAGTCTTC. Encoded protein: CASSFPGQANTEVF. The full CDR3 protein reads CASSFPGQANTEVFF. The complete variable domain, with remaining parts taken from reference TRBV14 and TRBJ1-1, reads EAGVTQSPRYAVLQEGQAVSFWCDPISGHDTLYWYQQPRDQGPQLLVYFRDEAVIDNSQLPSDRFSAVRPKGTNSTLKIQSAKQGDTATYLCASSFPGQANTEVFFGKGTRLTVV.

This clone showed up just once. Gene names are mouse gene names. The DNA ends 1 residue before the CDR3 does, and the rest of the CDR3 is filled in from the germline J gene. V is TRBV19 and J is TRBJ2-3; the match to TRBD2 covers 14 bases. Trimming took 3 bases from V and 4 from J; bases not matched to a gene: 4. Germline CDR1 reads FNHDT; CDR2 reads SITEND (reference sequence). The CDR3 loop spans 16 amino acids. This CDR3 is CASSKGLGGRTETLYF. The CDR3 bases that were read are TGTGCCAGCAGTAAGGGACTGGGGGGGCGCACAGAAACGCTGTAT.

As for this clone: Each gene name is a mouse one. The read terminates 1 residue ahead of where the CDR3 ends, so the germline J gene completes it. This sequence joins TRBV22 and TRBJ2-1; TRBD1, the table's D call, lacks a check against the DNA. TRBV22 is assigned pseudogene status. This CDR3 is 14 amino acids long. The CDR3 sequence is CASSWRTDLAEQFF. The CDR3 DNA, read in part, is TGTGCCAGCAGTTGGAGGACAGACTTGGCTGAGCAGTTC.

Points on this clone: Gene names follow the mouse nomenclature. The sequence runs out 1 residue before the end of the CDR3; the remainder is reconstructed from the germline J gene. J is TRBJ2-7 and V is TRBV19, with 9 bases that match TRBD2. Germline lookup yields CDR1 FNHDT and CDR2 SITEND (reference sequence). Trimming removed 3 bases from V and 0 bases from J; junction bases left unmatched: 1. This CDR3 region has 14 residues. The sequenced part of the CDR3 DNA is TGTGCCAGCAGTAACTGGGGGGCCTCCTATGAACAGTAC. This sequence encodes CASSNWGASYEQY. From start to end, the CDR3 is CASSNWGASYEQYF.

Concerning this clone itself: Gene names are mouse gene names. The read ends 1 residue shy of where the CDR3 ends; the end is completed using the germline J gene. The rearrangement uses TRBV5 and TRBJ2-4; a possible D gene is TRBD2 (7 bases). V lost 0 bases, J lost 5 bases, and 9 bases lay in between. CDR3 size: 14 residues. Germline lookup yields CDR1 LGHNA and CDR2 YNLKQL (reference sequence). The part of the CDR3 DNA that was read is TGTGCCAGCAGCCAAGATGGGGGGCGAAACACCTTGTAC. Its protein is CASSQDGGRNTLY. The entire CDR3 is CASSQDGGRNTLYF.

About this clone itself: Mouse gene names apply. The read terminates 1 residue before the CDR3 end, so the remaining end is supplied by the germline J gene. The J gene is TRBJ2-3, the V gene TRBV29, with D possibly being TRBD2 (6 bases). V was trimmed by 6 bases and J by 3 bases, leaving 10 bases between them. Germline loops: CDR1 MSHET, CDR2 SYDVDS. This CDR3 spans 13 amino acids. CDR3 DNA (partial): TGTGCTAGCAGGGGGGGAGGAGCAGAAACGCTGTAT. Its translation is CASRGGGAETLY. The full-length CDR3 reads as CASRGGGAETLYF. Full variable domain (outside the CDR3, taken from reference TRBV29 and TRBJ2-3): DMKVTQMPRYLIKRMGENVLLECGQDMSHETMYWYRQDPGLGLQLIYISYDVDSNSEGDIPKGYRVSRKKREHFSLILDSAKTNQTSVYFCASRGGGAETLYFGSGTRLTVL.

Comment on this clone: Gene names are the mouse ones. Coverage ceases 1 residue before the CDR3 finishes, and the germline J gene fills in the end. The chain couples TRBV13-1 to TRBJ2-7, with TRBD2 matching 7 bases. The ends lost 3 bases at V and 2 bases at J; junction bases unmatched: 2. The CDR3 sequence is 13 residues long. From germline, CDR1 is NSHNY and CDR2 SYGAGN. The CDR3 region is CASSGGTAYEQYF. The covered CDR3 bases are TGTGCCAGCAGTGGTGGGACTGCCTATGAACAGTAC.

Concerning this clone: Here the gene names and germline are mouse. The CDR3 end falls 1 residue outside the read, so it is completed with the germline J gene. The chain links TRBV24 to TRBJ2-4; 11 nucleotides align to TRBD2. The junction had 4 bases not matched to a gene; V was cut back by 4 bases and J by 1 base. CDR3 length equals 16 residues. Germline-derived CDR1 and CDR2 are KGHTA and FRNEEI. CDR3 region: CASSHWGGAGQNTLYF. Partial CDR3 DNA: TGTGCCAGCAGTCACTGGGGGGGCGCAGGTCAAAACACCTTGTAC.